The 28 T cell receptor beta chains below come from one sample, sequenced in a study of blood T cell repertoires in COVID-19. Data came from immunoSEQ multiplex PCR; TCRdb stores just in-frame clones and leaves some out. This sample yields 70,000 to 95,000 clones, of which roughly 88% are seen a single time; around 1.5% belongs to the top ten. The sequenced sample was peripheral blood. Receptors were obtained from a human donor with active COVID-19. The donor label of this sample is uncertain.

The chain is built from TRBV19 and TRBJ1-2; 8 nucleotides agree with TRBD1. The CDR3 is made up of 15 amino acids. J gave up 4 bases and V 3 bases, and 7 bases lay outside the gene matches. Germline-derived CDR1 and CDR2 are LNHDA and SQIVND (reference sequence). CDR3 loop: CASSIFSGTGYGYTF. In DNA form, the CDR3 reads TGTGCCAGTAGTATCTTTTCCGGGACAGGCTATGGCTACACCTTC.

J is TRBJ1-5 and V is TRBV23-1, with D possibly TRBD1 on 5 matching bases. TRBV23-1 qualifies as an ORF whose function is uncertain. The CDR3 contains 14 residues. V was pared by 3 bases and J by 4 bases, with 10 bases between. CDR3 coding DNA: TGCGCCAGCAGTCAGACCGGGGGGAATCAGCCCCAGCATTTT. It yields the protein CASSQTGGNQPQHF.

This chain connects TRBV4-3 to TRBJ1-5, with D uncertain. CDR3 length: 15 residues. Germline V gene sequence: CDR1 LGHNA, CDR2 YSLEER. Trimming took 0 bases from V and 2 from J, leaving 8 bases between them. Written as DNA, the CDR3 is TGCGCCAGCAGCCAAGATCGTTTTGGCAATCAGCCCCAGCATTTT. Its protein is CASSQDRFGNQPQHF.

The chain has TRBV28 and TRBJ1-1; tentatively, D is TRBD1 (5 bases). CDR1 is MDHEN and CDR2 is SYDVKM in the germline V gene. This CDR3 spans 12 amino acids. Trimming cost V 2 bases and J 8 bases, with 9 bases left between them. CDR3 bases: TGTGCCAGCAGTTTAGCAGGGAGGGAAGCTTTCTTT. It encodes CASSLAGREAFF. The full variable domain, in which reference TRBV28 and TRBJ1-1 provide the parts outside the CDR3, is DVKVTQSSRYLVKRTGEKVFLECVQDMDHENMFWYRQDPGLGLRLIYFSYDVKMKEKGDIPEGYSVSREKKERFSLILESASTNQTSMYLCASSLAGREAFFGQGTRLTVV.

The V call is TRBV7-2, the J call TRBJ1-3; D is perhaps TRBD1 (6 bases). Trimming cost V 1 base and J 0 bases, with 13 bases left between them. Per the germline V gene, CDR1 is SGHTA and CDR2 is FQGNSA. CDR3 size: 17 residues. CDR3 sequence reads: CASSLDGGPYSGNTIYF. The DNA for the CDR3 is TGTGCCAGCAGCTTAGACGGGGGGCCCTACTCTGGAAACACCATATATTTT.

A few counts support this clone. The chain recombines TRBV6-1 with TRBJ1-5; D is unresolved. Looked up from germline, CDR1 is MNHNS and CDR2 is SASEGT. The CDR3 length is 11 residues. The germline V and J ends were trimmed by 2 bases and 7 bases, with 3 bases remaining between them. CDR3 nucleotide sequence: TGTGCCAGCAGTGAATCGCAGCCCCAGCATTTT. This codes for CASSESQPQHF.

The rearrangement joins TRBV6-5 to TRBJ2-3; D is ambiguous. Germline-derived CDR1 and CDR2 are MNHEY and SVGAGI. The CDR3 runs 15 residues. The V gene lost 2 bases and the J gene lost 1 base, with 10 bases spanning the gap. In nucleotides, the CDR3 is TGTGCCAGCAGTTACCTGGCGGTGGGCACAGATACGCAGTATTTT. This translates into CASSYLAVGTDTQYF.

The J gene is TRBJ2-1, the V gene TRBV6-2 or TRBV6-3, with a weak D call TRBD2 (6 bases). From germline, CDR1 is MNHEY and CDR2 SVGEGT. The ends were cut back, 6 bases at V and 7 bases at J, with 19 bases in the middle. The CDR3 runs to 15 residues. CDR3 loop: CASSPPGGYGNEQFF. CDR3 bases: TGTGCCAGCAGCCCCCCTGGGGGGTATGGGAATGAGCAGTTCTTC.

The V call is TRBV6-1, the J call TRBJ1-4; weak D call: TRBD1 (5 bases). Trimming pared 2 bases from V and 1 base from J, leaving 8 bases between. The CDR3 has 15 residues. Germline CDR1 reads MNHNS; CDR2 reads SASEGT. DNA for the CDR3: TGTGCCAGCAGTGAAATGCAGGGAACTAATGAAAAACTGTTTTTT. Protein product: CASSEMQGTNEKLFF.

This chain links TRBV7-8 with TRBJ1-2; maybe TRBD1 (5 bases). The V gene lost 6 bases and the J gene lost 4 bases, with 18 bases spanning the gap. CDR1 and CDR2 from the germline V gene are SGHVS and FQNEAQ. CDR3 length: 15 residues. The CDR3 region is CASSNAGVNFYGYTF. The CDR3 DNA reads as TGTGCCAGCAGTAACGCGGGGGTCAACTTCTATGGCTACACCTTC. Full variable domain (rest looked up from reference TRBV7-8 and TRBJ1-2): GAGVSQSPRYKVAKRGQDVALRCDPISGHVSLFWYQQALGQGPEFLTYFQNEAQLDKSGLPSDRFFAERPEGSVSTLKIQRTQQEDSAVYLCASSNAGVNFYGYTFGSGTRLTVV.

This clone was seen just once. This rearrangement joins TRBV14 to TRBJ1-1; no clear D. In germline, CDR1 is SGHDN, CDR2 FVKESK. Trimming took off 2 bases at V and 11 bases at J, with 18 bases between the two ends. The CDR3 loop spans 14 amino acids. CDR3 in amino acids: CASSQRQSTVAAFF. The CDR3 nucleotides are TGTGCCAGCAGCCAACGACAATCAACCGTTGCGGCTTTCTTT.

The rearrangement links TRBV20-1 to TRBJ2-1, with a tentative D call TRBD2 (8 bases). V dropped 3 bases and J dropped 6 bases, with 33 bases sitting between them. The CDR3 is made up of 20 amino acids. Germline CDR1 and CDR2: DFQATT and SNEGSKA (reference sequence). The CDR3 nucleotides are TGCAGTGCTAGTTTTTTTACAGGGGACCTCCTGGGACTAGGAGGCAATGAGCAGTTCTTC. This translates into CSASFFTGDLLGLGGNEQFF.

As DNA, the CDR3 is TGTGCCAGCAGTGATACCCCCGCTGGGACAGATAATGGCTACACCTTC. Protein sequence: CASSDTPAGTDNGYTF. V usage is TRBV6-1 and J usage is TRBJ1-2, with 7 bases aligning to TRBD1. This CDR3 spans 16 amino acids. J was trimmed by 6 bases and V by 3 bases; bases with no gene match: 13. Germline V gene sequence: CDR1 MNHNS, CDR2 SASEGT.

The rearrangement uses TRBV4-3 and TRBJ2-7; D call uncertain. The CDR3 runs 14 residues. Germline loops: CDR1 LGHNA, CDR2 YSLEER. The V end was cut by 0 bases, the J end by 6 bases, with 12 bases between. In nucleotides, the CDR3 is TGCGCCAGCAGCCAAGATACGAGTAACCGCGAGCAGTACTTC. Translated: CASSQDTSNREQYF.

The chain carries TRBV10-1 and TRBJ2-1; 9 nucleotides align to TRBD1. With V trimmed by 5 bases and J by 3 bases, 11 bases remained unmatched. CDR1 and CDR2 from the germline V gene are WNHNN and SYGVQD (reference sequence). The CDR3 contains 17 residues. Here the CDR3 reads CASSPGTGSFVYNEQFF. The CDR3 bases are TGCGCCAGCAGTCCAGGGACAGGGTCGTTTGTCTACAATGAGCAGTTCTTC.

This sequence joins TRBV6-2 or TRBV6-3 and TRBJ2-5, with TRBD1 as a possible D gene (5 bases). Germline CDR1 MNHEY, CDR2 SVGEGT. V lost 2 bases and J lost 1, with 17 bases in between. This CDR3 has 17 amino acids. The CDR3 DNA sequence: TGTGCCAGCAGTTACGACGTTCGGGCAGGGCGCCAAGAGACCCAGTACTTC. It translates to CASSYDVRAGRQETQYF.

CDR3 in DNA: TGTGCCAGCTCACCACGGGGACTAGCGGGGGGAAATGAGCAGTTCTTC. Its translation is CASSPRGLAGGNEQFF. V usage is TRBV18 and J usage is TRBJ2-1; 15 bases agree with TRBD2. The length of the CDR3 is 16 residues. Germline CDR1 KGHSH, CDR2 LQKENI. V dropped 1 base and J dropped 7; count of bases not matched to a gene: 2.

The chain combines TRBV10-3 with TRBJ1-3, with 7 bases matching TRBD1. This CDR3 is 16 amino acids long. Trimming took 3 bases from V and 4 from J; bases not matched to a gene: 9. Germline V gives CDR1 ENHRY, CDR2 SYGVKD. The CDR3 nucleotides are TGTGCCATCAGTGAATTCGACAGGGCGGCCGGAAACACCATATATTTT. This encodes CAISEFDRAAGNTIYF.

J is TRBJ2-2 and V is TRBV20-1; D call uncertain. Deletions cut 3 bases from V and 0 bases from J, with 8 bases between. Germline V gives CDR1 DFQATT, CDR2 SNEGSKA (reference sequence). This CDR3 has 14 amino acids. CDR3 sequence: CSASSQANTGELFF. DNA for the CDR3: TGCAGTGCTAGTTCGCAGGCGAACACCGGGGAGCTGTTTTTT.

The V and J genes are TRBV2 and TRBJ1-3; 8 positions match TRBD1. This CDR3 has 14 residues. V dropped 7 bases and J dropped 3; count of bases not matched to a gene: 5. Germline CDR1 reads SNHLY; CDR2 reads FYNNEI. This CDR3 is CASTEDRVGNTIYF. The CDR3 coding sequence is TGTGCCAGCACCGAGGACAGGGTTGGAAACACCATATATTTT. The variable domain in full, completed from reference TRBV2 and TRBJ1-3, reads EPEVTQTPSHQVTQMGQEVILRCVPISNHLYFYWYRQILGQKVEFLVSFYNNEISEKSEIFDDQFSVERPDGSNFTLKIRSTKLEDSAMYFCASTEDRVGNTIYFGEGSWLTVV.

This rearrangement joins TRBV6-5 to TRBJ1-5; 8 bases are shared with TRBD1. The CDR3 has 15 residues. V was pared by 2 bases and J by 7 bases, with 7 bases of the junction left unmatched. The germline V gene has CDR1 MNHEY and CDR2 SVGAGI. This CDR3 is CASSYSWTGSQPQHF. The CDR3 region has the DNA TGTGCCAGCAGTTACAGCTGGACAGGGAGCCAGCCCCAGCATTTT.

This CDR3 reads CASSPGSSSGSYEQYF. The CDR3 DNA follows: TGTGCCAGCAGCCCCGGCAGTTCTAGCGGCTCCTACGAGCAGTACTTC. The chain links TRBV28 to TRBJ2-7, with 7 bases lining up with TRBD2. The CDR3 is 16 amino acids. Germline loops: CDR1 MDHEN, CDR2 SYDVKM. Trimming at V came to 6 bases and at J to 0 bases, leaving 11 bases not matched to a gene. The whole variable domain, remainder taken from reference TRBV28 and TRBJ2-7, is DVKVTQSSRYLVKRTGEKVFLECVQDMDHENMFWYRQDPGLGLRLIYFSYDVKMKEKGDIPEGYSVSREKKERFSLILESASTNQTSMYLCASSPGSSSGSYEQYFGPGTRLTVT.

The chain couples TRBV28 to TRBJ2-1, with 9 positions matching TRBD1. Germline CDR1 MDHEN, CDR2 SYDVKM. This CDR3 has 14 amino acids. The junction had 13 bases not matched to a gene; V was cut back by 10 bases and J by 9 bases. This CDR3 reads CATLGTGILGEQFF. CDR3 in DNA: TGTGCCACCCTGGGGACAGGGATCTTGGGTGAGCAGTTCTTC. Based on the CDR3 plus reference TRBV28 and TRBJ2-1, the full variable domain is DVKVTQSSRYLVKRTGEKVFLECVQDMDHENMFWYRQDPGLGLRLIYFSYDVKMKEKGDIPEGYSVSREKKERFSLILESASTNQTSMYLCATLGTGILGEQFFGPGTRLTVL.

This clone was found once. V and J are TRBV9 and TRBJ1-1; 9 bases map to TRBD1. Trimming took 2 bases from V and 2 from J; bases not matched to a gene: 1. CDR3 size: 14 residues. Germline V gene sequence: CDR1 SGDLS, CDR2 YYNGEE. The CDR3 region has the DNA TGTGCCAGCAGCGTTACAGGGGGCAACACTGAAGCTTTCTTT. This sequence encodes CASSVTGGNTEAFF. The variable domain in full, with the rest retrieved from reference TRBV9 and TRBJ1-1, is DSGVTQTPKHLITATGQRVTLRCSPRSGDLSVYWYQQSLDQGLQFLIQYYNGEERAKGNILERFSAQQFPDLHSELNLSSLELGDSALYFCASSVTGGNTEAFFGQGTRLTVV.

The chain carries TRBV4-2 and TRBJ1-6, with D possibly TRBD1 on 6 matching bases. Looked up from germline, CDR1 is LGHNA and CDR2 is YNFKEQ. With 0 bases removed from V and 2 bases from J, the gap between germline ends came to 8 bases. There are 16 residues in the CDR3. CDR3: CASSQDRGAYNSPLHF. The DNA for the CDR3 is TGTGCCAGCAGCCAAGACAGGGGCGCCTATAATTCACCCCTCCACTTT.

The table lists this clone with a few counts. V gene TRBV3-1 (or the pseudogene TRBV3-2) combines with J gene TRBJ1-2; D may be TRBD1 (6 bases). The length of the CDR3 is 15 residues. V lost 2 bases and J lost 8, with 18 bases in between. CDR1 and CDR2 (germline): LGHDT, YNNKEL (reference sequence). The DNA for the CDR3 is TGTGCCAGCAGCCAATGTACAGGGCGTGTGGGCGGCTACACCTTC. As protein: CASSQCTGRVGGYTF.

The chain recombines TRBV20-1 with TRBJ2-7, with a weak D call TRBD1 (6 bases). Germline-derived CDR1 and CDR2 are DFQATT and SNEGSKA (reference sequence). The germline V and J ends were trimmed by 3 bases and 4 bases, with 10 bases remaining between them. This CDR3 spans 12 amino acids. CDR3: CSASQGRYEQYF. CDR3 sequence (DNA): TGCAGTGCTAGTCAGGGGCGGTACGAGCAGTACTTC.

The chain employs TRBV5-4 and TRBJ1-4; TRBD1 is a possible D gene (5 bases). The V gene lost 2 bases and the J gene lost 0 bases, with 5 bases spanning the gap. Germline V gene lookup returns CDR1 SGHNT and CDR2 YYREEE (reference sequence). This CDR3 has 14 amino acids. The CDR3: CASSLQATNEKLFF. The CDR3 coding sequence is TGTGCCAGCAGCTTACAGGCAACTAATGAAAAACTGTTTTTT.